This T cell receptor beta chain emerged from a study of PD-L1 blockade in urothelial cancer. At the level of the study: Dosed intravenously at 1,200 mg every 3 weeks, atezolizumab was initiated by patients around 2014.

The CDR3 has 14 amino acids. Trimming took off 6 bases at V and 2 bases at J, with 14 bases between the two ends. Germline CDR1 is SNHLY and CDR2 is FYNNEI. This sample's time point: peripheral blood 6 weeks after treatment start. The assay was immunoSEQ multiplex PCR, and TCRdb's table has in-frame clones only and misses some. Of about 130,000 clones in the sample, more than 70% were seen once. The sequencing here drew on PBMCs, taken around atezolizumab (anti-PD-L1) treatment. The chain couples TRBV2 to TRBJ2-7; D might be TRBD2 (6 bases). This receptor was identified in a man in his fifties with urothelial cancer. Here the CDR3 reads CASSAGRKTYEQYF. CDR3 coding DNA: TGTGCCAGCAGCGCGGGACGGAAAACCTACGAGCAGTACTTC.